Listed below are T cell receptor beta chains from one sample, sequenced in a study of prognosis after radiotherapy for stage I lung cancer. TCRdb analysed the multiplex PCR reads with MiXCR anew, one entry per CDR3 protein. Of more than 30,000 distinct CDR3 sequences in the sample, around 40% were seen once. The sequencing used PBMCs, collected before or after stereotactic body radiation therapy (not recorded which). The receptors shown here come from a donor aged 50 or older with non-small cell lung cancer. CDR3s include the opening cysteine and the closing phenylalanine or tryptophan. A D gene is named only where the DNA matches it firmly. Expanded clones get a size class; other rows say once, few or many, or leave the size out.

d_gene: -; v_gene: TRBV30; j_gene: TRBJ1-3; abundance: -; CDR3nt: TGTGCCTGGAGTGTCCCATCCTGGCACTCTGGAAACACCATATATTTT; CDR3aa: CAWSVPSWHSGNTIYF
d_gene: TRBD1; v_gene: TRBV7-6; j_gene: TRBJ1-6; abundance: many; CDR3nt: TGTGCCAGCAGCCCGGGACAGCTAGAAGGATCACCCCTCCACTTT; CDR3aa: CASSPGQLEGSPLHF
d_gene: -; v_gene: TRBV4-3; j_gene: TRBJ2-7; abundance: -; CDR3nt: TGCGCCAGCAGCCAAGGGGTCGGTGGCGCGTACGAGCAGTACTTC; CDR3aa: CASSQGVGGAYEQYF
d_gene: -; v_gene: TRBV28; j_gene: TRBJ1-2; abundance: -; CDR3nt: TGTGCCAGCAGTCTAGGATTTACAGACCTCTATGGCTACACCTTC; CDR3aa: CASSLGFTDLYGYTF
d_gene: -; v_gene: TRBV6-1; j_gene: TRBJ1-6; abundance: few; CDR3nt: TGTGCCAGCAGCGGACTGGGGGATTCGCACCTCCACTTT; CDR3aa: CASSGLGDSHLHF
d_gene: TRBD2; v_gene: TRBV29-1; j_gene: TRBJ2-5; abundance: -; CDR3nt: TGCAGCGTTGATACTAGCGGAAAAGAGACCCAGTACTTC; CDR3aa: CSVDTSGKETQYF
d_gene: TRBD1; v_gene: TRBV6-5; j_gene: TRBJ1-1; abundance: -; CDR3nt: TGTGCCATCAGTTACCCTCCTTACAGGGGACCTGAAGCTTTCTTT; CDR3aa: CAISYPPYRGPEAFF
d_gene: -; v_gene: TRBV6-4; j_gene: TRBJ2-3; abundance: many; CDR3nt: TGTGCCAGCAGTGAGGCGCTCACAGATACGCAGTATTTT; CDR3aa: CASSEALTDTQYF
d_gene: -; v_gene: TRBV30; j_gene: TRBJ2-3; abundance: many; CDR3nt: TGTGCCTGGAGTGCCCTGGGCAGGGGGGACACAGATACGCAGTATTTT; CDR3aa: CAWSALGRGDTDTQYF
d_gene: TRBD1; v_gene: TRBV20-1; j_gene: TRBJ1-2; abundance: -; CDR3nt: TGCAGTTTTAGCGACAGGGGCAGTGGCTACACCTTC; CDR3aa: CSFSDRGSGYTF
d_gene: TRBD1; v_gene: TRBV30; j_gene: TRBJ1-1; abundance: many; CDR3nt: TGTGCCGGCCGTCGGACAGGGCTGGGGACTGAAGCTTTCTTT; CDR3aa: CAGRRTGLGTEAFF
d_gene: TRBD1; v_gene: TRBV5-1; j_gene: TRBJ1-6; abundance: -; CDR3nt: TGCGCCAGCAGCTCGGGACAGGGGATTTCACCCCTCCACTTT; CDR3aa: CASSSGQGISPLHF
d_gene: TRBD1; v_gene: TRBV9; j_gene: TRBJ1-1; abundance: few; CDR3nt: TGTGCCAGCAAGGGGGCGAACACTGAAGCTTTCTTT; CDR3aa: CASKGANTEAFF
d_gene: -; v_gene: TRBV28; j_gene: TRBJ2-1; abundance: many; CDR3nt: TGTGCCAGCAGTCCCCTCGGGAGTTACAATGAGCAGTTCTTC; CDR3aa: CASSPLGSYNEQFF
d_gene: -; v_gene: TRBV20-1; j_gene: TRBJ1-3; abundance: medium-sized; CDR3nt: TGCAGTGCCAAGAGGGGGGGCTGGGGCGATGCTGGAAACACCATATATTTT; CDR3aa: CSAKRGGWGDAGNTIYF
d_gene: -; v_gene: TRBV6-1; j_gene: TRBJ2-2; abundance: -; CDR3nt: TGTGCCAGCAGCCCGTCCGGCTGTGAGCTGTTTTTT; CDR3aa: CASSPSGCELFF
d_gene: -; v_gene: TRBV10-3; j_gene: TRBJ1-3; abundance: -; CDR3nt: TGTGCCGTCGTCGACAGGCTCTACTCTGGAAACACCATATATTTT; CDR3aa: CAVVDRLYSGNTIYF
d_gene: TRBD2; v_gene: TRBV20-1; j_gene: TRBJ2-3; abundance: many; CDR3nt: TGCAGTGCGGGACTAGGGGTGCCCACAGATACGCAGTATTTT; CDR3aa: CSAGLGVPTDTQYF
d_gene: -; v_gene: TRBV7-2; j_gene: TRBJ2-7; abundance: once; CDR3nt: TGTGCCAGCAACGAAGCGGTACCCCTATACGAGCAGTACTTC; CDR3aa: CASNEAVPLYEQYF
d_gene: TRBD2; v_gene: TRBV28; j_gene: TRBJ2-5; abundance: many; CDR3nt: TGTGCCAGCAGATCCCTAGCGGGAGGCAGGGAGACCCAGTACTTC; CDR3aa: CASRSLAGGRETQYF
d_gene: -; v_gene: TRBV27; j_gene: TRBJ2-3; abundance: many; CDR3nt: TGTGCCAGCAGTTCTCCCTCCCGCAGGGGGGAAGATACGCAGTATTTT; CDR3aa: CASSSPSRRGEDTQYF
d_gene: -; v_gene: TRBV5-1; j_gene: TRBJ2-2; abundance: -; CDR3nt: TGCGCCAGCAGCAGGGACGGACAAATGAACACCGGGGAGCTGTTTTTT; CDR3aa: CASSRDGQMNTGELFF
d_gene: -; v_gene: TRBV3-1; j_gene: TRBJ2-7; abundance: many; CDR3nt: TGTGCCAGCAGCCAAGACAGGGTGATATCCTACGAGCAGTACTTC; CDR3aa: CASSQDRVISYEQYF
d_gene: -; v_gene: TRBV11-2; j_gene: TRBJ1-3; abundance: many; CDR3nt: TGTGCCAGCAGCCCAGGGACAGGAAACACCATATATTTT; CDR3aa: CASSPGTGNTIYF
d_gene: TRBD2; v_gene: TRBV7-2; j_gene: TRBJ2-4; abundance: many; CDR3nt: TGTGCCAGCAGCTTAGGCGGGGGGCTAGCCAAAAACATTCAGTACTTC; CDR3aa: CASSLGGGLAKNIQYF
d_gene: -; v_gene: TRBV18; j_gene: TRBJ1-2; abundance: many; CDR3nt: TGTGCCAGCTCACCGAACGCCGGGGGGTTACACTATGGCTACACCTTC; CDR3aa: CASSPNAGGLHYGYTF
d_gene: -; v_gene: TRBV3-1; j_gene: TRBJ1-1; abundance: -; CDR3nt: TGTGCCGGCAGTCCCCTAAGGGGGACTGAAGCTTTCTTT; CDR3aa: CAGSPLRGTEAFF
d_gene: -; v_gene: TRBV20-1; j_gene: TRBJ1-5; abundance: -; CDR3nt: TGCAGTGCTAGAGACCTTAATCGGCCCCAGCATTTT; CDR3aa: CSARDLNRPQHF
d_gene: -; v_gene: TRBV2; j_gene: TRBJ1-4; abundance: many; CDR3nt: TGTGCCAGCAGTGAACAACAGAATAATGAAAAACTGTTTTTT; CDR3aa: CASSEQQNNEKLFF
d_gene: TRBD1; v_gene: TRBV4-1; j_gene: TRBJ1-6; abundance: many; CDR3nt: TGCGCCAGCAGCCAACCTACGACAGGGGGTTATAATTCACCCCTCCACTTT; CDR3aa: CASSQPTTGGYNSPLHF
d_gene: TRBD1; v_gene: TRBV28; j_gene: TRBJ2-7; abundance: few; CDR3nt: TGTGCCAGCAGTTCTCGGACAGGAGGCTTGGACGAGCAGTACTTC; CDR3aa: CASSSRTGGLDEQYF
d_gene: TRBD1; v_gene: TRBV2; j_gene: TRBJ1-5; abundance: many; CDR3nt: TGTGCCAGCAGTGAAGCCAGGGGGGAATTTCAGCCCCAGCATTTT; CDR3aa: CASSEARGEFQPQHF
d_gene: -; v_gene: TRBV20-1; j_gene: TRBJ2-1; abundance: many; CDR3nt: TGCAGTGCGAATAGTCCGGCCGGGAACAGGGTGGGCAATGAGCAGTTCTTC; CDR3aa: CSANSPAGNRVGNEQFF
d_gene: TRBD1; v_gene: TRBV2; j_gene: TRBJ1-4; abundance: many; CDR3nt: TGTGCCAGCAGCCCGACAGGGCTTAATGAAAAACTGTTTTTT; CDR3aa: CASSPTGLNEKLFF
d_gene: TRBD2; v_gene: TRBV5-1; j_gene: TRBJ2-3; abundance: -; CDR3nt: TGCGCCAGCAGCACGGGACTAGCGGGGGGGTTTGATACGCAGTATTTT; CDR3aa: CASSTGLAGGFDTQYF
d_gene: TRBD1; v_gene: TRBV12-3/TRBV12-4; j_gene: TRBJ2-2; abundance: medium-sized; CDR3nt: TGTGCCAGCAGTCCCTGGACAGGGCCGACCGGGGAGCTGTTTTTT; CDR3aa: CASSPWTGPTGELFF
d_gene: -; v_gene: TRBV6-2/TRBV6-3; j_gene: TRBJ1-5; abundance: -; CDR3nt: TGTGCCAGCAGTCCGGGGCCGGGGGTCAATCACCCCCAGCATTTT; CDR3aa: CASSPGPGVNHPQHF
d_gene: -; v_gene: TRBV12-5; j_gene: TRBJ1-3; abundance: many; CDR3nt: TGTGCTAGTGCCCCCGCAGGGCCGTCTGGAAACACCATATATTTT; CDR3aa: CASAPAGPSGNTIYF
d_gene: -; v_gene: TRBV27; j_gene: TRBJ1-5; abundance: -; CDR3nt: TGTGCCAGCATTTTATGGGGGCAGGGACAGCCCCAGCATTTT; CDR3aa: CASILWGQGQPQHF
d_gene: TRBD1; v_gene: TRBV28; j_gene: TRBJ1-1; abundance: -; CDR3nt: TGTGCCAGCCGCGGACAGGGGAATTCTAGGAACAATGAAGCATTCTTT; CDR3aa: CASRGQGNSRNNEAFF
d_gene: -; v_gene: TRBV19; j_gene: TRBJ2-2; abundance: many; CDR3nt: TGTGCCAGTAGCCCTGTGACAGGCAACACCGGGGAGCTGTTTTTT; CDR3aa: CASSPVTGNTGELFF
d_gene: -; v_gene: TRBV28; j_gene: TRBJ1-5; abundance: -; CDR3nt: TGTGCCAGCAGTTTACCCATGGGGAGCAATCATCCCCAGCATTTT; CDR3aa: CASSLPMGSNHPQHF
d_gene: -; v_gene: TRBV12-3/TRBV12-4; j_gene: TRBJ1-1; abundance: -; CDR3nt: TGTGCCAGCAGCTCGGGTTTGTCGGGCACTGAAGCTTTCTTT; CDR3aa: CASSSGLSGTEAFF
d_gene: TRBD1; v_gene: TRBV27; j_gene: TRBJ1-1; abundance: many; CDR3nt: TGTGCCAGCAGTTTACGACAGGGGGCCGACACTGAAGCTTTCTTT; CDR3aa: CASSLRQGADTEAFF
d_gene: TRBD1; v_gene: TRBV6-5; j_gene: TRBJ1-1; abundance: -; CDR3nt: TGTGCCAGCAGTAACTATTATCAGGGGGCGGAAATCACTGAAGATTTCTTT; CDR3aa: CASSNYYQGAEITEDFF
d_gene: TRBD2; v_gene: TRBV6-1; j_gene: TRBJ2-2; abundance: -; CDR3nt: TGTGCCAGCGGAGAGGCGGGACTAGCCCCGAGGAGGGAGCTGTTTTTT; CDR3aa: CASGEAGLAPRRELFF
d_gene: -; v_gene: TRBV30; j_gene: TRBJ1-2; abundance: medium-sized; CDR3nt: TGTGCCTGGAGGAGGACCCCCGTCAGCGGCTACACCTTC; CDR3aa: CAWRRTPVSGYTF
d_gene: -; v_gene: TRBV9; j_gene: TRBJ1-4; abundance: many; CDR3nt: TGTGCCAGCAGCGTTGGGACAAGTACGTATGAAAAACTGTTTTTT; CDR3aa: CASSVGTSTYEKLFF
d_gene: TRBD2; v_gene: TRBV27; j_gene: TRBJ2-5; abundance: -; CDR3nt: TGTGCCAGCAGCAAGGGACTAGCGTCCCGGGAGACCCAGTACTTC; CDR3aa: CASSKGLASRETQYF
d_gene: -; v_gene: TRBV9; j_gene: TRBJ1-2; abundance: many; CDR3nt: TGTGCCAGCAGCCGTCTCGGGGGGCCACTAGACTATGGCTACACCTTC; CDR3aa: CASSRLGGPLDYGYTF
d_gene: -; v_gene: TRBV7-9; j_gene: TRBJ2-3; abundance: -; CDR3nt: TGTGTCGGCAGCTTACGGGAGCAGAATAATACGCAGTATTTT; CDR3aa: CVGSLREQNNTQYF
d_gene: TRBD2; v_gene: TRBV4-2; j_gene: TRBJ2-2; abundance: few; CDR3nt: TGTGCCAGCAGCCTCGGGAGGGCCATCACCGGGGAGCTGTTTTTT; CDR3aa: CASSLGRAITGELFF
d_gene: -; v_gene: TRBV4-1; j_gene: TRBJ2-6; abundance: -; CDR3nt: TGCGCCAGCAGCCAAGCGATCGGATCTGGGGCCAACTTCCTGACTTTC; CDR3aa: CASSQAIGSGANFLTF
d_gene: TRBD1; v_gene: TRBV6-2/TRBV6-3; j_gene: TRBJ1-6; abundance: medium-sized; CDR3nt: TGTGCCAGCAGTCTCGGACAGGGGAATTCACCCCTCCACTTT; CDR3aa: CASSLGQGNSPLHF
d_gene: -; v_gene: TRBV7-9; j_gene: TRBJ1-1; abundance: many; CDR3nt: TGTGCCAGCAGCTTGGTCAACGGGGAAACTTTCTTT; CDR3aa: CASSLVNGETFF
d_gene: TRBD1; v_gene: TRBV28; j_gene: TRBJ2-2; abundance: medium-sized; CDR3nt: TGTGCCAGCAGCTTATTAGGGACAGGTGGCTCCGGGGAGCTGTTTTTT; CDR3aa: CASSLLGTGGSGELFF
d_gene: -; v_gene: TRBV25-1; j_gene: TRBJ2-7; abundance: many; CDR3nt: TGTGCCAGCAGTGAGGGATTTTACAAGCAGTACTTC; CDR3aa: CASSEGFYKQYF